This T cell receptor beta chain originates from a study of T cell responses to AZD1222 COVID-19 vaccine. The CDR3 consists of 13 residues. Germline V gives CDR1 KGHSH, CDR2 LQKENI. V lost 2 bases and J 7 bases, leaving 8 bases between the germline ends. This table comes from immunoSEQ multiplex PCR, and its TCRdb copy is limited to in-frame clones, with some not included. The table has roughly 92,000 clones, 85% to 90% seen once. Pooling covered second doses at about 4 or about 12 weeks. This clone showed up just once. The origin of this receptor is an adult who received the AZD1222 COVID-19 vaccine. V gene TRBV18 combines with J gene TRBJ1-4, with D maybe TRBD1 (6 bases). The sample in question was peripheral blood, obtained 28 days after the second AZD1222 dose. This CDR3 is CASSPRDTEKLFF. CDR3 nucleotide sequence: TGTGCCAGCTCACCAAGGGACACTGAAAAACTGTTTTTT.